This passage covers 10 T cell receptor beta chains from one sample sequenced in a study of T cells in tumors after PD-1 blockade. Measured with immunoSEQ multiplex PCR; TCRdb has only the in-frame clones, and not every one. The repertoire holds around 60,000 clones, 80% seen once, with 13% in the top ten. The sequences come from PBMCs, collected before anti-PD-1 treatment. The receptors derive from a human donor with basal cell carcinoma.

The chain recombines TRBV6-1 with TRBJ1-4; D not certain. Germline V gene data show CDR1 as MNHNS and CDR2 as SASEGT. Trimming pared 1 base from V and 4 bases from J, leaving 13 bases between. The CDR3 length is 16 residues. CDR3 sequence: CASSEDDGRGNEKLFF. The CDR3 DNA follows: TGTGCCAGCAGTGAAGACGATGGGCGTGGTAATGAAAAACTGTTTTTT.

This rearrangement joins TRBV7-3 to TRBJ2-5, with unresolved D. V was shortened by 5 bases and J by 1 base, with 8 bases between the two germline ends. The CDR3 contains 13 residues. CDR1 and CDR2 from the germline V gene are SGHTA and FQGTGA. In nucleotides, the CDR3 is TGTGCCAGCAGCCTAAGCCCCCAAGAGACCCAGTACTTC. This gives the protein CASSLSPQETQYF.

The chain carries TRBV19 and TRBJ1-5; D call uncertain. V lost 2 bases and J 4 bases, leaving 6 bases between the germline ends. The CDR3 spans 13 residues. Germline lookup yields CDR1 LNHDA and CDR2 SQIVND (reference sequence). The CDR3 reads CASSITENQPQHF. The CDR3 bases are TGTGCCAGTAGTATAACCGAGAATCAGCCCCAGCATTTT.

This clone was counted many times. The rearrangement links TRBV9 to TRBJ1-3, with 9 bases identical to TRBD1. This CDR3 has 15 amino acids. Germline V gene lookup returns CDR1 SGDLS and CDR2 YYNGEE. V dropped 2 bases and J dropped 8; count of bases not matched to a gene: 8. In DNA form, the CDR3 reads TGTGCCAGCAGCGTTGGGACAGGGTCCGTGTACACCATATATTTT. Its translation is CASSVGTGSVYTIYF.

CDR3 nucleotides: TGTGCCAGCAGCTTGGACACTGAAGCTTTCTTT. Translation gives CASSLDTEAFF. V is TRBV7-8 and J is TRBJ1-1; D gene ambiguous. Germline CDR1 is SGHVS and CDR2 is FQNEAQ. V was shortened by 3 bases and J by 3 bases, with 2 bases between the two germline ends. This CDR3 contains 11 residues.

The DNA for the CDR3 is TGTGCCAGCAGCCCTCTAGCGGGGGCTATGAATGAGCAGTTCTTC. It codes for CASSPLAGAMNEQFF. This sequence joins TRBV7-8 and TRBJ2-1, with TRBD2 matching over 10 bases. The CDR3 is made up of 15 amino acids. Germline values: CDR1 SGHVS, CDR2 FQNEAQ. Germline trimming cut 5 bases from V and 7 bases from J; bases unmatched to any gene: 8.

This clone was picked up one time. The V and J genes are TRBV6-1 and TRBJ1-1; 8 nucleotides agree with TRBD1. Germline assignment: CDR1 MNHNS and CDR2 SASEGT. The CDR3 is 15 residues long. V was pared by 2 bases and J by 8 bases, with 10 bases of the junction left unmatched. The CDR3 protein is CASSESTGARSEAFF. The CDR3 DNA reads as TGTGCCAGCAGTGAATCGACAGGGGCACGATCAGAAGCTTTCTTT.

The chain recombines TRBV10-2 with TRBJ2-7; D call uncertain. Trimming removed 6 bases at V and 0 bases at J, with 3 bases between. The germline gives CDR1 WSHSY, CDR2 SAAADI. This CDR3 contains 11 residues. The chain's CDR3 is CASRSSYEQYF. DNA of the CDR3: TGCGCCAGCAGGAGCTCCTACGAGCAGTACTTC.

The chain employs TRBV7-8 and TRBJ1-3; D unresolved. The CDR3 length is 15 residues. V was shortened by 5 bases and J by 4 bases, with 15 bases between the two germline ends. Germline V CDR1 and CDR2: SGHVS, FQNEAQ. CDR3 region: CASSPVWGSGNTIYF. The CDR3 DNA is TGTGCCAGCAGCCCCGTTTGGGGTTCGGGAAACACCATATATTTT.

The J gene is TRBJ2-5, the V gene TRBV5-1; perhaps D is TRBD1 or TRBD2 (6 bases each). This CDR3 comprises 14 residues. V lost 1 base and J 5 bases, leaving 12 bases between the germline ends. Looked up from germline, CDR1 is SGHRS and CDR2 is YFSETQ. The CDR3: CASSLLGAGETQYF. DNA of the CDR3: TGCGCCAGCAGCTTGCTGGGGGCGGGGGAGACCCAGTACTTC.